Listed below are T cell receptor beta chains from one sample, sequenced in a study of blood T cells in healthy people across ages. MiXCR, run by TCRdb on the 5' RACE reads, gives a single entry per CDR3 protein. The sample yields about 670,000 distinct CDR3 sequences, over 40% seen once. The source material was blood. The receptor set was obtained from a woman aged 80 or older in good health. Both conserved end residues are part of each CDR3. Each record gives: V gene, J gene, clone size, D gene, CDR3 DNA, CDR3 protein. The D gene is left open where the match is weak. Clone size is shown for a subset of rows, as once, few, many or a class of expanded clone.

TRBV7-3,TRBJ1-1,many,TRBD1,TGTGCCAGCAGCTCGACAGGGATTTACACTGAAGCTTTCTTT,CASSSTGIYTEAFF
TRBV11-2,TRBJ2-1,.,.,TGTGCCAGCAGCTCCTTCGTTACAGGTCCGTTCTTC,CASSSFVTGPFF
TRBV20-1,TRBJ1-1,.,TRBD1,TGCAGTGCTACCCGGGCTGGGACAGTGAACACTGAAGCTTTCTTT,CSATRAGTVNTEAFF
TRBV28,TRBJ2-3,.,TRBD1,TGTGCCAGCAGTTCGGTCCGGGACAGGGGCATAGGAGATACGCAGTATTTT,CASSSVRDRGIGDTQYF
TRBV14,TRBJ2-7,.,.,TGTGCCAGCAGCCAAGACTATAACTACAATGAGCAGTACTTC,CASSQDYNYNEQYF
TRBV20-1,TRBJ1-1,.,.,TGCAGTGCTCCGACAGATTCCACTGAAGCTTTCTTT,CSAPTDSTEAFF
TRBV7-9,TRBJ2-3,few,.,TGTGCCAGCAGCACTTCAGGGGCCCTCACAGATACGCAGTATTTT,CASSTSGALTDTQYF
TRBV3-1,TRBJ1-2,.,.,TGTGCCAGCAGCCTATCAGCCCCAAGACCAAATGGCTACACCTTC,CASSLSAPRPNGYTF
TRBV5-6,TRBJ2-1,once,.,TGTGCCAGCAGCTTTTTTACTCCGGCTTTCTACAATGAGCAGTTCTTC,CASSFFTPAFYNEQFF
TRBV4-2,TRBJ2-7,.,.,TGTGCCAGCAGCCAACAGGCCGGGTACGAGGAGGGCCCCTACGAGCAGTACTTC,CASSQQAGYEEGPYEQYF
TRBV20-1,TRBJ1-6,many,.,TGCAGTGCTAGAGATCCGGTGGGTTCACCCCTCCACTTT,CSARDPVGSPLHF
TRBV29-1,TRBJ2-7,.,TRBD1,TGCAGCGCCCTAGGACAGGGAGGTCCCTACGAGCAGTACTTC,CSALGQGGPYEQYF
TRBV20-1,TRBJ2-7,many,TRBD1,TGCAGTGCCCCAGGACAGGGAACGGGCTCCTACGAGCAGTACTTC,CSAPGQGTGSYEQYF
TRBV20-1,TRBJ2-7,.,.,TGCAGTGCTAGAAAGGGTCCTCACGAGCAGTACTTC,CSARKGPHEQYF
TRBV7-9,TRBJ1-1,.,.,TGTGCCAGCAGCTTACGGAGGGACGCTTTCTTT,CASSLRRDAFF
TRBV2,TRBJ2-2,.,TRBD1,TGTGCCAGCAGCAAAGACAGGGGGCAGATCGGGGAGCTGTTTTTT,CASSKDRGQIGELFF
TRBV6-2/TRBV6-3,TRBJ1-5,.,.,TGTGCCAGCAGTTACGCCAGACATCAGCCCCAGCATTTT,CASSYARHQPQHF
TRBV12-3/TRBV12-4,TRBJ2-5,.,.,TGTGCCAGCAGTAGTCGGACGGTCTACGATGAGCAGTACTTC,CASSSRTVYDEQYF
TRBV6-1,TRBJ2-5,few,TRBD1,TGTGCCAGCGAAGGACAGGGGAAAGAGACCCAGTACTTC,CASEGQGKETQYF
TRBV5-1,TRBJ2-1,.,TRBD2,TGCGCCAGCAGCGTCGCGGGAGTAGAAAATGAGCAGTTCTTC,CASSVAGVENEQFF
TRBV7-3,TRBJ1-1,.,.,TGTGCCAGCAGCCCGGGAACTAACACTGAAGCTTTCTTT,CASSPGTNTEAFF
TRBV24-1,TRBJ2-2,.,.,TGTGCCACCAGTAGACCCGACACCGGGGAGCTGTTTTTT,CATSRPDTGELFF
TRBV6-5,TRBJ1-3,.,.,TGTGCCAGCAGTTACTGGCGCGTGGTTAACTTATCTGGAAACACCATATATTTT,CASSYWRVVNLSGNTIYF
TRBV18,TRBJ2-2,.,TRBD1,TGTGCCAGCTCACCCAACCGCCGGGACAGGATAAGCACCGGGGAGCTGTTTTTT,CASSPNRRDRISTGELFF
TRBV29-1,TRBJ1-5,many,.,TGCAGCGTTGTTGTAGAGGGCCAGCCCCAGCATTTT,CSVVVEGQPQHF
TRBV3-1,TRBJ2-1,once,.,TGTGCCAGCAGCCAAGAGCTTATCGGGGAACAGTTCTTC,CASSQELIGEQFF
TRBV14,TRBJ2-5,.,TRBD2,TGTGCCAGCAGCTTACAGATTCGACGCGGGACTAGCGTTTCGGTGGAGACCCAGTACTTC,CASSLQIRRGTSVSVETQYF
TRBV5-1,TRBJ2-5,.,TRBD1,TGCGCCAGCAGCTTTGCTCGGACAGGGCCAGAGACCCAGTACTTC,CASSFARTGPETQYF
TRBV29-1,TRBJ1-2,.,TRBD1,TGCAGCGTTAACCTACAGGGGGTGGGTGGTGGCTACACCTTC,CSVNLQGVGGGYTF
TRBV13,TRBJ1-4,once,TRBD1,TGTGCCAGCAGCCTCAGGACAGGGAATTTGGAGGAAAAACTGTTTTTT,CASSLRTGNLEEKLFF
TRBV12-3/TRBV12-4,TRBJ2-7,.,TRBD1,TGTGCCAGCACCCCTCGGACAGGGGGGACCTACGAGCAGTACTTC,CASTPRTGGTYEQYF
TRBV6-5,TRBJ2-3,.,.,TGTGCCAGCAGTTACTCGAAGAATCCCGATACGCAGTATTTT,CASSYSKNPDTQYF
TRBV12-3/TRBV12-4,TRBJ1-1,few,.,TGTGCCAGCAGTTTGTTTCAGAACACTGAAGCTTTCTTT,CASSLFQNTEAFF
TRBV20-1,TRBJ2-5,many,TRBD1,TGCAGTGCTGACCGGGACAGTGACACCCAGTACTTC,CSADRDSDTQYF
TRBV27,TRBJ2-1,.,TRBD2,TGTGCCAGCAGTTTACTAGCGGGAGGGCCTAGGGATGAGCAGTTCTTC,CASSLLAGGPRDEQFF
TRBV7-9,TRBJ2-5,many,.,TGTGCCAGCAGCGAAGGCATATGGGGTTTACCTCAAGAGACCCAGTACTTC,CASSEGIWGLPQETQYF
TRBV20-1,TRBJ1-5,.,.,TGCAGTGCTCCAGCTGTACTTAGTAATCAGCCCCAGCATTTT,CSAPAVLSNQPQHF
TRBV12-3/TRBV12-4,TRBJ1-2,.,TRBD1,TGTGCCAGCAGTTTAGCGCTAAGACAGGGGAGAGGCTACACCTTC,CASSLALRQGRGYTF
TRBV5-1,TRBJ2-2,.,TRBD1,TGCGCCAGCAGCTTGGATCGGACAGGGGGCGCGAGGGTCACCGGGGAGCTGTTTTTT,CASSLDRTGGARVTGELFF
TRBV29-1,TRBJ1-1,few,.,TGCAGCGTTGCCACCCAGGGCTACACTGAAGCTTTCTTT,CSVATQGYTEAFF
TRBV6-6,TRBJ2-5,.,TRBD2,TGTGCCAGCAGTTACGCTAGCGGGGGAACAAATGAGCAGTACTTC,CASSYASGGTNEQYF
TRBV3-1,TRBJ2-3,few,TRBD2,TGTGCCAGCAGCCAGGATCTAGCGGGGAACACAGATACGCAGTATTTT,CASSQDLAGNTDTQYF
TRBV12-3/TRBV12-4,TRBJ1-5,.,.,TGTGCCAACAGTCCAGGATACTCGGGGCAGCCCCAGCATTTT,CANSPGYSGQPQHF
TRBV27,TRBJ2-5,few,TRBD1,TGTGCCAGCAGTTCCGACAGGGGACCCTACAATGAACAGTACTTC,CASSSDRGPYNEQYF
TRBV9,TRBJ2-3,.,.,TGTGCCAGCAGCGTAGCAGGAACTCGTCTCACAGATACGCAGTATTTT,CASSVAGTRLTDTQYF
TRBV27,TRBJ2-7,many,TRBD1,TGTGCCAGCAGTAGACAGGGATCCCACGAGCAGTACTTC,CASSRQGSHEQYF
TRBV5-1,TRBJ2-7,few,.,TGCGCCAGCAGCCGAGGCGGCGGACCCTATGAGCAGTACTTC,CASSRGGGPYEQYF
TRBV7-2,TRBJ2-5,.,.,TGTGCCAGCAGCTTAGTAGCGGATGGGCTCGAAGAGACCCAGTACTTC,CASSLVADGLEETQYF
TRBV29-1,TRBJ1-2,many,.,TGCAGCGTTGATGGGGGTATCGGTGGCTACACCTTC,CSVDGGIGGYTF
TRBV4-1,TRBJ2-1,many,.,TGCGCCAGCAGCCAAGAGCCCTACTCCTACAATGAGCAGTTCTTC,CASSQEPYSYNEQFF
TRBV12-3/TRBV12-4,TRBJ2-7,.,.,TGTGCCAGCAGTTTATTTGGGAGAAGCGGAGTCTCCCACGAGCAGTACTTC,CASSLFGRSGVSHEQYF
TRBV10-3,TRBJ2-7,many,.,TGTGCCATCAGTGGAGGGGAGGGGGGGGTCTACGAGCAGTACTTC,CAISGGEGGVYEQYF
TRBV3-1,TRBJ2-7,.,TRBD1,TGTGCCAGCAGCCAAGACTGGGACAGAGTTTACAATGAGCAGTACTTC,CASSQDWDRVYNEQYF
TRBV25-1,TRBJ2-7,.,.,TGTGCCAGCAACCAGGGCTCAGCCTACAATGAGCAGTACTTC,CASNQGSAYNEQYF
TRBV7-3,TRBJ1-1,few,.,TGTGCCAGCAGCGTTGGGGCGAACACTGAAGCTTTCTTT,CASSVGANTEAFF